This T cell receptor (beta chain) was captured by sequencing in a study of human T cells and chemical hapten exposure. The overall study: The sensitizing agent was 2% DPC, placed on around 2 cm by around 2 cm of upper inner arm skin. A mostly female patient group had alopecia areata, totalis or universalis.

Time point indicated: patch test 3, about 24 weeks after DPC sensitization. The treatment was: therapeutic diphenylcyclopropenone sensitization with weekly scalp DPC. Blood collection took place prior to placing each patch test. Whole blood that had not been fractionated was the source of extracted total RNA. Trimming cost V 3 bases and J 2 bases, with 8 bases left between them. Germline assignment: CDR1 MDHEN and CDR2 SYDVKM. The CDR3 spans 13 residues. TCRdb independently ran MiXCR on the RACE reads; one entry per CDR3 protein. The data show 85,000 to 100,000 distinct CDR3 sequences, around 25% seen once.

This receptor was obtained from a man aged 40-49 years with alopecia areata. Some clones in this sample may be carry-over from other donors' samples. The chain employs TRBV28 and TRBJ2-7; D may be TRBD2 (6 bases). Sequenced material: whole blood, taken in connection with sensitization to the hapten diphenylcyclopropenone (DPC). For the CDR3, the DNA is TGTGCCAGCAGTTTGGAGGGACCCTACGAGCAGTACTTC. Its translation: CASSLEGPYEQYF.